Listed here is a single T cell receptor (beta chain). Germline loops: CDR1 MNHNY, CDR2 SVGAGI (reference sequence). This CDR3 spans 15 amino acids. The table came from immunoSEQ multiplex PCR; TCRdb's copy has only in-frame clones and leaves some out. Found here are 250,000 to 300,000 clones, 90% of them singletons; the top ten hold 6.3%. The sample originates from a study of blood T cell repertoires in COVID-19. Sequencing was performed on peripheral blood. The chain employs TRBV6-6 and TRBJ2-1, with D perhaps matching TRBD2 (5 bases). This TCR was sampled from a woman in her fifties or sixties with COVID-19, enrolled during active disease. CDR3 amino acids: CASESKASSYNEQFF. The CDR3, as DNA: TGTGCTAGCGAATCAAAAGCTTCCTCCTACAATGAGCAGTTCTTC.